These 13 T cell receptor beta chains were sequenced from one sample in a study of post-analysis software for immune sequencing data. The study, taken as a whole, reports: Included in a set of four or five TRBV segments more frequent in patients than controls were TRBV5-6, TRBV5-1 and TRBV20-1.

For these receptors, no antigen is known. Unique molecular identifiers were present in the TCR beta cDNA libraries. TCRdb processed the PCR reads anew with MiXCR; each CDR3 protein has one entry. The repertoire holds fewer than 850,000 distinct CDR3 sequences, with 25% to 30% as singletons. Source material: blood. These receptors were taken from a girl between 5 and 17 years old with multiple sclerosis.

The chain has TRBV6-5 and TRBJ2-3; 9 bases map to TRBD1. The CDR3 runs 15 residues. Germline V gene sequence: CDR1 MNHEY, CDR2 SVGAGI. The V gene end was trimmed by 2 bases and the J gene end by 4 bases; junction bases not matched to a gene: 4. CDR3: CASSYRTGGPDTQYF. DNA for the CDR3: TGTGCCAGCAGTTACCGTACAGGGGGCCCAGATACGCAGTATTTT.

The chain links TRBV7-9 to TRBJ2-3; perhaps D is TRBD1 or TRBD2 (5 bases each). CDR3 length equals 16 residues. Trimming took 5 bases from V and 0 from J, leaving 15 bases between them. Germline CDR1 and CDR2: SEHNR and FQNEAQ (reference sequence). CDR3 DNA sequence: TGTGCCAGCAGCCCAGAGGGTGGACACAGCACAGATACGCAGTATTTT. Its translation: CASSPEGGHSTDTQYF.

This clonotype was recorded a few times. The chain carries TRBV5-6 and TRBJ2-1; 7 bases are shared with TRBD1. Germline CDR1 reads SGHDT; CDR2 reads YYEEEE. The CDR3 totals 14 residues. Unmatched junction bases numbered 8, after V lost 2 bases and J lost 9 bases. The CDR3 coding sequence is TGTGCCAGCAGCTTTGGGACAGATTACGGTGAGCAGTTCTTC. Its protein product is CASSFGTDYGEQFF. Drawing the rest from reference TRBV5-6 and TRBJ2-1, the complete variable domain is DAGVTQSPTHLIKTRGQQVTLRCSPKSGHDTVSWYQQALGQGPQFIFQYYEEEERQRGNFPDRFSGHQFPNYSSELNVNALLLGDSALYLCASSFGTDYGEQFFGPGTRLTVL.

This clonotype appeared a few times. The rearrangement links TRBV5-4 to TRBJ1-2; D remains ambiguous. The V gene's germline CDR1 is SGHNT and CDR2 YYREEE (reference sequence). CDR3 size: 15 residues. V lost 0 bases and J 0 bases, leaving 9 bases between the germline ends. CDR3 nucleotide sequence: TGTGCCAGCAGCTTGGAAGGGTTAGCTAACTATGGCTACACCTTC. Protein product: CASSLEGLANYGYTF.

This clonotype has more than one count but fewer than ten. The chain couples TRBV7-2 to TRBJ2-1, with D maybe TRBD2 (6 bases). CDR1 is SGHTA and CDR2 is FQGNSA in the germline V gene. The CDR3 has 15 amino acids. Between the trimmed V and J ends, which lost 4 bases and 9 bases, there was a span of 19 bases. The CDR3 reads CASSSLASGRGEQFF. In DNA form, the CDR3 reads TGTGCCAGCAGCTCGCTAGCATCCGGGAGAGGTGAGCAGTTCTTC.

This rearrangement joins TRBV5-1 to TRBJ1-1; D is possibly TRBD1 (6 bases). V lost 6 bases to trimming and J lost 1 base, with 16 bases between them. The CDR3 is made up of 15 amino acids. CDR1 is SGHRS and CDR2 is YFSETQ in the germline V gene. The CDR3 loop is CASTDYGGQNTEAFF. For the CDR3, the DNA is TGCGCCAGCACTGATTACGGGGGCCAGAACACTGAAGCTTTCTTT.

This clonotype was seen a few times. V and J are TRBV10-3 and TRBJ1-5; D perhaps matches TRBD1 (5 bases). V dropped 6 bases and J dropped 0 bases, with 12 bases sitting between them. The germline V gene encodes CDR1 ENHRY and CDR2 SYGVKD. This CDR3 has 15 residues. This CDR3 reads CAIREGIHSNQPQHF. CDR3 nucleotides: TGTGCCATCAGGGAGGGGATTCATAGCAATCAGCCCCAGCATTTT.

Comments on this clonotype: A single base separates this from a much larger clone, so it may be a read error. The J gene is TRBJ2-1, the V gene TRBV10-3; TRBD2 might be the D (6 bases). CDR1 and CDR2 (germline): ENHRY, SYGVKD. The CDR3 is made up of 16 amino acids. Trimming removed 0 bases at V and 4 bases at J, with 13 bases between. Here the CDR3 DNA reads TGTGCCATCAGTGAGTCGACTAGAGGGATGTACAATGAGCAGTTCTTC. Translation gives CAISESTRGMYNEQFF.

This clonotype was recorded a few times. One end of the junction is discordant with germline, which a read error may explain. The rearrangement uses TRBV5-5 and TRBJ2-1; TRBD1 matches at 9 bases. The length of the CDR3 is 12 residues. Germline values: CDR1 SGHKS, CDR2 YYEKEE (reference sequence). CDR3 bases: TGTACCAGCAGCGCGGGGACAGGGCTTTCGTTCTTC. Protein: CTSSAGTGLSFF.

This rearrangement joins TRBV29-1 to TRBJ1-4, with a weak D call TRBD1 (6 bases). CDR3 length equals 13 residues. Trimming shortened V by 6 bases and J by 8 bases, and 16 bases separated the two germline ends. Per the germline V gene, CDR1 is SQVTM and CDR2 is ANQGSEA. CDR3 amino acids: CSVEGEVREKLFF. CDR3 DNA sequence: TGCAGCGTCGAGGGGGAGGTTCGGGAAAAACTGTTTTTT.

This clonotype was counted only a few times. The V and J genes are TRBV6-6 and TRBJ2-7; possible D gene TRBD1, 6 bases. CDR3 length equals 17 residues. Trimming took 4 bases from V and 4 from J, leaving 23 bases between them. The germline V gene has CDR1 MNHNY and CDR2 SVGAGI (reference sequence). Here the CDR3 reads CASSSLPYPGVDYEQYF. The DNA for the CDR3 is TGTGCCAGCAGTTCTCTTCCTTACCCAGGGGTAGATTACGAGCAGTACTTC.

The rearrangement links TRBV10-3 to TRBJ1-5; D is ambiguous. CDR3 length: 14 amino acids. Trimming pared 4 bases from V and 4 bases from J, leaving 11 bases between. Germline V gene lookup returns CDR1 ENHRY and CDR2 SYGVKD. This CDR3 reads CAISAGEGNQPQHF. In nucleotides, the CDR3 is TGTGCCATCAGTGCGGGCGAAGGGAATCAGCCCCAGCATTTT.

This chain connects TRBV29-1 to TRBJ2-7; 7 bases align to TRBD2. The germline gives CDR1 SQVTM, CDR2 ANQGSEA. Trimming removed 1 base from V and 4 bases from J; junction bases left unmatched: 10. The CDR3 length is 15 residues. The CDR3, as DNA: TGCAGCGTTGAAGGTGGGGCGGGAGATGCATACGAGCAGTACTTC. Protein product: CSVEGGAGDAYEQYF.